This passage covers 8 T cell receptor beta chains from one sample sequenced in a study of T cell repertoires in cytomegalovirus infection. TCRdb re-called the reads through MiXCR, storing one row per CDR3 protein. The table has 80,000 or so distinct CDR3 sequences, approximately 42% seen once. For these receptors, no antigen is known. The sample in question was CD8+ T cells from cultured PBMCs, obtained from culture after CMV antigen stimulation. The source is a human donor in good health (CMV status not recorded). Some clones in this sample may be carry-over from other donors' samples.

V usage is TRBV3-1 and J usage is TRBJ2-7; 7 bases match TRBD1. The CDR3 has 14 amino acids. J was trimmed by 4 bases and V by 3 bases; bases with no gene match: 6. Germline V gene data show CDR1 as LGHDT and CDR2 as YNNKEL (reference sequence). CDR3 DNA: TGTGCCAGCAGCCATTTCGGGACAGCGTACGAGCAGTACTTC. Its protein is CASSHFGTAYEQYF.

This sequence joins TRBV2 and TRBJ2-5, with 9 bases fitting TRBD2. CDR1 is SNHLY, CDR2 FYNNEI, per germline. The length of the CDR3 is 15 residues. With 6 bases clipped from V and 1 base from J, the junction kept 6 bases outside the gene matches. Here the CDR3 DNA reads TGTGCCAGCAGAGTTCTAGCGGGGCCCCAAGAGACCCAGTACTTC. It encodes CASRVLAGPQETQYF.

CDR3 residues: CASSTYRDPYNEQFF. The DNA of the CDR3 is TGTGCCAGCAGTACATACAGGGACCCCTACAATGAGCAGTTCTTC. The chain carries TRBV27 and TRBJ2-1; a weak D match, TRBD1 (6 bases). Germline CDR1 reads MNHEY; CDR2 reads SMNVEV (reference sequence). This CDR3 spans 15 amino acids. V was clipped by 5 bases and J by 2 bases, with 13 bases between them.

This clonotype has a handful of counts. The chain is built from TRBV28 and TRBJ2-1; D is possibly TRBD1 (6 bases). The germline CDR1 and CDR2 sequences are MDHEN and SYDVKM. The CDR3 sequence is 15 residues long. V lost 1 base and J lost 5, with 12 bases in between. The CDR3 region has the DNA TGTGCCAGCAGTTTATTCGAGGGGGTAAACAATGAGCAGTTCTTC. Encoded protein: CASSLFEGVNNEQFF.

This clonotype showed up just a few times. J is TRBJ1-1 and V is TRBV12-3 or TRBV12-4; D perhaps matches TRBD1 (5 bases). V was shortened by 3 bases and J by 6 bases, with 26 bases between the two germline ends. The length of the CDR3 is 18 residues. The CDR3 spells CASSFSVRAFGGLAEAFF. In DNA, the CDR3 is TGTGCCAGCAGTTTTTCCGTCAGGGCCTTCGGGGGTCTCGCTGAAGCTTTCTTT.

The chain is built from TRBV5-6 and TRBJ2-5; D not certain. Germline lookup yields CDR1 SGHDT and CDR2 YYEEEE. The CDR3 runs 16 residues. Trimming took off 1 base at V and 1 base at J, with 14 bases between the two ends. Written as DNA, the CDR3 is TGTGCCAGCAGCTTGCCTAGGGTGACGGTCCAAGAGACCCAGTACTTC. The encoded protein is CASSLPRVTVQETQYF. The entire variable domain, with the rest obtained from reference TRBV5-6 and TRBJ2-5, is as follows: DAGVTQSPTHLIKTRGQQVTLRCSPKSGHDTVSWYQQALGQGPQFIFQYYEEEERQRGNFPDRFSGHQFPNYSSELNVNALLLGDSALYLCASSLPRVTVQETQYFGPGTRLLVL.

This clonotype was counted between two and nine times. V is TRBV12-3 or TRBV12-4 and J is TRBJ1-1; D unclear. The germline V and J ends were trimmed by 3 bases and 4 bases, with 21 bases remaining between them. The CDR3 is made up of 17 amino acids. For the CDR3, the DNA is TGTGCCAGCAGTTTTCGTCGGACCGTGCTTTGGGGCACTGAAGCTTTCTTT. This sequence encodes CASSFRRTVLWGTEAFF.

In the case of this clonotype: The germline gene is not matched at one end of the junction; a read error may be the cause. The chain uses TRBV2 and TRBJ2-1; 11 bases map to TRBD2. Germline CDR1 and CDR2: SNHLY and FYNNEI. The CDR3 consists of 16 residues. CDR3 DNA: TGTGCCAGCAGTCCTAGCGGGGGGAGCTCCTACAATAAGCAGTTCTTC. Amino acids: CASSPSGGSSYNKQFF.